The 15 T cell receptor beta chains below were found in one sample sequenced in a study of human T cells and chemical hapten exposure. This sample's time point: patch test 3, about 24 weeks after DPC sensitization. Treatment specified: therapeutic diphenylcyclopropenone sensitization with weekly scalp DPC. TCRdb processed the RACE reads anew with MiXCR; each CDR3 protein has one entry. Among around 110,000 distinct CDR3 sequences listed, roughly 10% were seen once. Sample: whole blood, taken in connection with sensitization to the hapten diphenylcyclopropenone (DPC). The receptors come from a woman aged 45-65 years with alopecia areata. Some clones in this sample may be carry-over from other donors' samples.

The gene calls are TRBV13 and TRBJ1-5; D is ambiguous. V dropped 0 bases and J dropped 3 bases, with 9 bases sitting between them. From germline, CDR1 is PRHDT and CDR2 FYEKMQ (reference sequence). This CDR3 has 15 residues. In nucleotides, the CDR3 is TGTGCCAGCAGCTTAGGCAGGATCCCCAATCAGCCCCAGCATTTT. Amino acid sequence: CASSLGRIPNQPQHF.

Ten or more counts support this clonotype. The rearrangement uses TRBV7-9 and TRBJ2-7, with D perhaps being TRBD1 or TRBD2 (5 bases each). Trimming stripped 7 bases from V and 3 bases from J, with 19 bases between. The CDR3 consists of 15 residues. Germline CDR1 reads SEHNR; CDR2 reads FQNEAQ (reference sequence). The CDR3 spells CASTSTGPRHYEQYF. The DNA for the CDR3 is TGTGCCAGCACGTCGACGGGACCTAGACACTACGAGCAGTACTTC.

This clonotype appeared many times. V usage is TRBV9 and J usage is TRBJ2-3; TRBD2 might be the D (5 bases). Trimming left V 4 bases short and J 0 bases short, with 15 bases between. From germline, CDR1 is SGDLS and CDR2 YYNGEE. This CDR3 is built from 16 residues. For the CDR3, the DNA is TGTGCCAGCAGCCACCAGCCGGGGATCAGCACAGATACGCAGTATTTT. This encodes CASSHQPGISTDTQYF.

This chain links TRBV30 with TRBJ2-7, with D possibly being TRBD2 (5 bases). This CDR3 region has 12 residues. V was pared by 3 bases and J by 1 base, with 7 bases between. Germline lookup yields CDR1 GTSNPN and CDR2 SVGIG (reference sequence). CDR3 nucleotides: TGTGCCTGGAGCGGGGTTTCCTACGAGCAGTACTTC. Its protein is CAWSGVSYEQYF.

The sample holds a few counts of this clonotype. The chain joins TRBV10-3 to TRBJ2-2; no clear D. CDR1 is ENHRY and CDR2 is SYGVKD in the germline V gene. The CDR3 is 15 amino acids. The V end was cut by 10 bases, the J end by 5 bases, with 20 bases between. DNA for the CDR3: TGTGCCACCACTTCTTCGACGGCGGAGACCGGGGAGCTGTTTTTT. Translation gives CATTSSTAETGELFF.

Many counts were recorded for this clonotype. V and J are TRBV10-3 and TRBJ2-2; TRBD2 might be the D (5 bases). Germline V gene data show CDR1 as ENHRY and CDR2 as SYGVKD. The CDR3 is 16 amino acids. The V end lost 6 bases, the J end lost 2 bases, and 16 bases lay between the germline ends. The CDR3 protein is CAIRGSNRLNTGELFF. As DNA, the CDR3 is TGTGCCATCAGGGGGAGCAACAGACTAAACACCGGGGAGCTGTTTTTT.

This clonotype has more than one count but fewer than ten. This chain joins TRBV27 and TRBJ1-5; TRBD1 agrees at 9 bases. V shed 7 bases, J shed 4 bases, and the junction held 8 bases outside the gene matches. The germline CDR1 and CDR2 sequences are MNHEY and SMNVEV (reference sequence). The CDR3 extends over 15 amino acids. CDR3 loop: CASTRTGGGNQPQHF. The CDR3, as DNA: TGTGCCAGCACCCGAACAGGGGGCGGGAATCAGCCCCAGCATTTT.

This clonotype showed up just a few times. Here the CDR3 reads CASSRGREADTQYF. The CDR3 DNA reads TGTGCCAGCTCGAGGGGGAGGGAAGCAGATACGCAGTATTTT. The chain links TRBV12-3 or TRBV12-4 to TRBJ2-3; weak D call: TRBD2 (7 bases). The CDR3 is 14 amino acids. The V gene lost 8 bases and the J gene lost 4 bases, with 16 bases spanning the gap.

The CDR3 nucleotides are TGTGCCAGCAGTTACGGGGAATCAACTGAAGCTTTCTTT. Amino acid sequence: CASSYGESTEAFF. The chain has TRBV6-2 or TRBV6-3 and TRBJ1-1; D call uncertain. There are 13 residues in the CDR3. Trimming pared 2 bases from V and 5 bases from J, leaving 9 bases between. Germline CDR1 reads MNHEY; CDR2 reads SVGEGT.

This clonotype appeared a few times. The V call is TRBV20-1, the J call TRBJ2-7; D gene uncertain. CDR1 and CDR2 (germline): DFQATT, SNEGSKA (reference sequence). Trimming took 1 base from V and 3 from J, leaving 4 bases between them. The CDR3 is 11 amino acids. This chain's CDR3 is CSARANYEQYF. The CDR3 region has the DNA TGCAGTGCTAGAGCGAACTACGAGCAGTACTTC.

The CDR3 bases are TGCAGTGCTAGAGTACGGGGGCGCACAGATACGCAGTATTTT. The encoded protein is CSARVRGRTDTQYF. V usage is TRBV20-1 and J usage is TRBJ2-3; D may match TRBD1 or TRBD2 (6 bases each). Looked up from germline, CDR1 is DFQATT and CDR2 is SNEGSKA (reference sequence). This CDR3 has 14 amino acids. Trimming took off 1 base at V and 1 base at J, with 9 bases between the two ends.

This clonotype came up many times. The V and J genes are TRBV7-8 and TRBJ1-1; no clear D. The CDR3 has 11 residues. CDR1 and CDR2 (germline): SGHVS, FQNEAQ. V lost 2 bases to trimming and J lost 7 bases, with 5 bases between them. CDR3 nucleotides: TGTGCCAGCAGCTTAAGAGGTGAAGCTTTCTTT. Amino acid sequence: CASSLRGEAFF. The entire variable domain, with the rest obtained from reference TRBV7-8 and TRBJ1-1, is as follows: GAGVSQSPRYKVAKRGQDVALRCDPISGHVSLFWYQQALGQGPEFLTYFQNEAQLDKSGLPSDRFFAERPEGSVSTLKIQRTQQEDSAVYLCASSLRGEAFFGQGTRLTVV.

There are a few counts of this clonotype. This chain joins TRBV6-5 and TRBJ2-7; 7 bases line up with TRBD1. This CDR3 has 16 residues. V dropped 5 bases and J dropped 1; count of bases not matched to a gene: 11. Germline assignment: CDR1 MNHEY and CDR2 SVGAGI. The CDR3 nucleotides are TGTGCCAGCAGTCAAAACAGGGGTATGGGTTCCTACGAGCAGTACTTC. As protein: CASSQNRGMGSYEQYF.

This clonotype was observed a few times. The rearrangement joins TRBV7-2 to TRBJ2-2; 7 positions match TRBD2. V was pared by 2 bases and J by 3 bases, with 3 bases of the junction left unmatched. In germline, CDR1 is SGHTA, CDR2 FQGNSA. This CDR3 spans 15 amino acids. The CDR3 here is CASSLLAADTGELFF. In DNA, the CDR3 is TGTGCCAGCAGCTTACTAGCGGCCGACACCGGGGAGCTGTTTTTT. Full variable domain (remainder filled in from reference TRBV7-2 and TRBJ2-2): GAGVSQSPSNKVTEKGKDVELRCDPISGHTALYWYRQSLGQGLEFLIYFQGNSAPDKSGLPSDRFSAERTGGSVSTLTIQRTQQEDSAVYLCASSLLAADTGELFFGEGSRLTVL.

This clonotype was counted between two and nine times. V usage is TRBV29-1 and J usage is TRBJ2-1; TRBD2 aligns across 9 bases. The CDR3 extends over 15 amino acids. Germline trimming cut 0 bases from V and 9 bases from J; bases unmatched to any gene: 9. Germline assignment: CDR1 SQVTM and CDR2 ANQGSEA. CDR3: CSVEDRNSGSGEQFF. The CDR3 bases are TGCAGCGTTGAAGATCGAAATAGCGGGAGCGGTGAGCAGTTCTTC.